This T cell receptor beta chain was documented in a study of blood T cell repertoires in COVID-19. Study background: The United States, Italy and Spain supplied acute and convalescent COVID-19 samples. Sample material is recorded as cDNA or gDNA derived from T cells, B-cell-depleted T cells, or PBMCs.

This CDR3 is built from 16 residues. The V end was cut by 2 bases, the J end by 2 bases, with 9 bases between. Germline V gene data show CDR1 as KGHDR and CDR2 as SFDVKD. Original analysis: Scientists estimated how many nucleated cells there were by amplifying reference gene primers. The assay was immunoSEQ multiplex PCR, and TCRdb's table has in-frame clones only and misses some. That table gives V, J and clone size, and the DNA gave D and trimming. The data show some 99,000 clones, approximately 80% seen once. Sequenced input: peripheral blood. The clonotype comes from a woman older than 75 with active or convalescent COVID-19. The V and J genes are TRBV24-1 and TRBJ2-6; TRBD1 might be the D (6 bases). The CDR3 DNA reads as TGTGCCACCAGTGATTCCCGGACAGCTGGGGCCAACGTCCTGACTTTC. Amino acids: CATSDSRTAGANVLTF.